This T cell receptor (beta chain) was sequenced during a study of glioma-infiltrating T cells (dated by TCRdb to about 2016). Concerning the study at large: Low-grade gliomas were represented by WHO grade II oligodendrogliomas or astrocytomas, and glioblastomas were represented by WHO grade IV tumors that were sampled at initial rather than recurrent diagnosis. Dexamethasone was administered to glioma patients for six or fewer days before surgery. Three low-grade glioma patients, about 8 primary glioblastoma patients and three non-glioma patients contributing non-neoplastic brain tissue were included in the paired cohort. Each tissue-infiltrating repertoire was compared with the same patient's peripheral blood repertoire to measure divergence between tissue and blood T-cell populations. Blood libraries targeted about 4- to 10-fold sequencing coverage of 750,000 to 1,000,000 peripheral T cells. TCR alpha- and beta-chain repertoires were sequenced from glioma tissue, non-neoplastic brain tissue and matched peripheral blood mononuclear cells. Paper-wide results and their limitations: Very few CDR3 sequences were shared between tissue and blood, attributed to high CDR3 diversity and limited sampling. VJ-independent divergence between tissue and blood was found to be below expectation in non-neoplastic patients but above expectation in all gliomas, particularly low-grade gliomas. Small numbers underpinned the group comparisons: eight glioblastoma patients, three low-grade glioma patients and three non-neoplastic patients. A signature set of shared blood CDR3 motifs marked patients with low tissue-blood divergence and was depleted in highly divergent patients.

Per the germline V gene (reference sequence), MNHEY is the CDR1 and SMNVEV is the CDR2. Trimming removed 6 bases from V and 0 bases from J, leaving 15 bases between the germline ends. From cysteine to phenylalanine, the CDR3 is 16 amino acids long. The read is trimmed to its CDR3 DNA, 48 bases read in frame from base 1. Immediately after resection, surgical brain or tumor specimens were cryofrozen in liquid nitrogen, with peripheral blood cells collected concurrently. On this clonotype: The antigen this receptor binds is unknown. Base qualities are not provided; no much larger clone lies one nucleotide away.

The iRepertoire nested amplicon-rescue multiplex PCR (arm-PCR) platform was used to amplify TCR alpha and beta CDR3 regions from RNA. One-step reverse transcription and amplification used roughly 95-400 ng of tissue mRNA or PBMC total RNA as input. After bead purification, a secondary multiplex PCR added Illumina adapters, and libraries were gel-purified between 200 and 400 bp. The libraries contained internal 6-nucleotide barcodes that were used for demultiplexing. The libraries were sequenced on an Illumina MiSeq using 2x220 or 2x250 nucleotide paired-end reads. In the source study's methods: Paired reads were merged with FLASH 1.2.11 and aligned to the GRCh37 human genome with BWA-MEM before extracting TRA and TRB reads. For V and J assignment, an IMGT-derived reference of cassette sequences and CDR3 motifs that included pseudogenes was used. Reads were translated in three frames, and productive CDR3s were defined by a C…FGXG motif without stop codons. Unique combinations of V-J cassette pair and CDR3 amino acid sequence were defined as clonotypes. Reads were filtered by Hamming distance, thresholded by each sample's sequence error rate in mapped regions. TCRdb cleaned the public reads at Q25 with fastp, built clones with MiXCR and kept in-frame beta chains. Rows matching on CDR3 protein sequence are summarized as one entry with the most common DNA and genes. The V and J calls follow TCRdb's processing rather than the paper's. The sample contains about 410,000 distinct CDR3 sequences, about 40% of them found a single time. The leading ten clones occupy approximately 12% of the sample.

This sequence originates from a human donor with low-grade glioma or glioblastoma, undergoing nonglioma brain surgery, or in good health (not recorded which). Sequencing was done on a sample of glioma tissue, nonneoplastic brain tissue, or PBMCs (not recorded which). The chain links TRBV27 with TRBJ2-1, with TRBD2 tentatively as D gene (5 bases match). The nucleotide sequence reads TGTGCCAGCAGCAAGATAGCGTTTAGCTCCTACAATGAGCAGTTCTTC. Translated, it gives CASSKIAFSSYNEQFF.